A single sample gave rise to the 19 T cell receptor beta chains below, sequenced in a study of long-term antiretroviral therapy in people with HIV. Survey level was the resolution at which the v3.0 immunoSEQ assay ran. The method was immunoSEQ multiplex PCR; TCRdb's version includes in-frame clones alone and lacks a portion of them. Seen here are about 40,000 clones, around 86% observed once, and the top ten hold 5.1%. The specimen was unsorted PBMCs, collected 0.1 years before starting antiretroviral therapy. The receptors here all came from a woman aged 50 to 60 with HIV.

The J gene is TRBJ1-1, the V gene TRBV7-9; no definite D call. This CDR3 region has 14 residues. Germline V CDR1 and CDR2: SEHNR, FQNEAQ (reference sequence). V was pared by 4 bases and J by 4 bases, with 13 bases between. The CDR3 loop reads CASSSWAGGTEAFF. The CDR3 DNA is TGTGCCAGCAGCTCATGGGCGGGCGGCACTGAAGCTTTCTTT.

Worth noting for this clone: The sample holds other DNA sequences that translate to the same CDR3. CDR3 coding DNA: TGTGCCAGCAGTGAACAGGGGGCAGGCAATCAGCCCCAGCATTTT. This codes for CASSEQGAGNQPQHF. The chain joins TRBV6-1 to TRBJ1-5, with 8 bases fitting TRBD1. The length of the CDR3 is 15 residues. The germline V gene encodes CDR1 MNHNS and CDR2 SASEGT. V trimming: 2 bases; J trimming: 2 bases; junction bases outside the gene matches: 2.

V usage is TRBV19 and J usage is TRBJ1-2; TRBD1 matches 7 bases. Trimming cost V 6 bases and J 3 bases; bases outside gene matches: 10. From germline, CDR1 is LNHDA and CDR2 SQIVND (reference sequence). The length of the CDR3 is 15 residues. In DNA form, the CDR3 reads TGTGCCAGTAGCCTGACAGGGAGAGGTGACTATGGCTACACCTTC. It codes for CASSLTGRGDYGYTF. The whole variable domain, remainder taken from reference TRBV19 and TRBJ1-2, is DGGITQSPKYLFRKEGQNVTLSCEQNLNHDAMYWYRQDPGQGLRLIYYSQIVNDFQKGDIAEGYSVSREKKESFPLTVTSAQKNPTAFYLCASSLTGRGDYGYTFGSGTRLTVV.

The chain combines TRBV6-6 with TRBJ1-2; unclear D gene. Trimming stripped 6 bases from V and 0 bases from J, with 11 bases between. The CDR3 spans 14 residues. Germline lookup yields CDR1 MNHNY and CDR2 SVGAGI (reference sequence). The CDR3 DNA sequence: TGTGCCAGCAGAAAGAGCGGAGCTAACTATGGCTACACCTTC. Encoded protein: CASRKSGANYGYTF.

The chain uses TRBV7-2 and TRBJ1-1, with TRBD1 matching over 9 bases. Germline V lookup: CDR1 SGHTA, CDR2 FQGNSA. Trimming took 2 bases from V and 1 from J; bases not matched to a gene: 2. This CDR3 has 15 amino acids. The CDR3 region has the DNA TGTGCCAGCAGCTTATTGGGACAGGGGAACACTGAAGCTTTCTTT. This encodes CASSLLGQGNTEAFF.

V gene TRBV30 combines with J gene TRBJ1-4, with 8 bases matching TRBD1. This CDR3 comprises 14 residues. Trimming took 2 bases from V and 1 from J; bases not matched to a gene: 0. Germline values: CDR1 GTSNPN, CDR2 SVGIG (reference sequence). CDR3 nucleotide sequence: TGTGCCTGGAGTACAGGGGGAACTAATGAAAAACTGTTTTTT. Protein product: CAWSTGGTNEKLFF.

J is TRBJ2-7 and V is TRBV7-8; unclear D gene. Trimming pared 2 bases from V and 3 bases from J, leaving 11 bases between. The V gene's germline CDR1 is SGHVS and CDR2 FQNEAQ. The CDR3 extends over 14 amino acids. The CDR3 loop is CASSLNGYYYEQYF. As DNA, the CDR3 is TGTGCCAGCAGCTTAAATGGGTACTACTACGAGCAGTACTTC.

V and J are TRBV7-3 and TRBJ2-1; no clear D gene. The CDR3 consists of 14 residues. Germline V CDR1 and CDR2: SGHTA, FQGTGA. Trimming shortened V by 2 bases and J by 7 bases, and 12 bases separated the two germline ends. The CDR3 DNA reads TGTGCCAGCAGCTTAGCCGGTCGCTCAAATGAGCAGTTCTTC. Protein: CASSLAGRSNEQFF.

V usage is TRBV30 and J usage is TRBJ1-1; no definite D call. CDR1 and CDR2 from the germline V gene are GTSNPN and SVGIG (reference sequence). CDR3 length: 14 residues. With 2 bases removed from V and 4 bases from J, the gap between germline ends came to 14 bases. The CDR3 loop is CAWSTLMGTTEAFF. The CDR3 DNA sequence: TGTGCCTGGAGTACATTAATGGGAACCACTGAAGCTTTCTTT. The whole variable domain, remainder taken from reference TRBV30 and TRBJ1-1, is SQTIHQWPATLVQPVGSPLSLECTVEGTSNPNLYWYRQAAGRGLQLLFYSVGIGQISSEVPQNLSASRPQDRQFILSSKKLLLSDSGFYLCAWSTLMGTTEAFFGQGTRLTVV.

The V and J genes are TRBV19 and TRBJ2-5; 8 bases line up with TRBD2. CDR1 is LNHDA, CDR2 SQIVND, per germline (reference sequence). With 1 base clipped from V and 2 bases from J, the junction kept 6 bases outside the gene matches. This CDR3 is built from 16 residues. The CDR3 sequence is CASSIGLAGLQETQYF. The CDR3 DNA is TGTGCCAGTAGTATAGGCCTAGCGGGCCTGCAAGAGACCCAGTACTTC.

The V gene is TRBV27, the J gene TRBJ1-4; no clear D. The V end was cut by 2 bases, the J end by 8 bases, with 15 bases between. The length of the CDR3 is 15 residues. In germline, CDR1 is MNHEY, CDR2 SMNVEV (reference sequence). The CDR3 region has the DNA TGTGCCAGCAGTTTAAGGCCGGCTTTTAGGGAAAAACTGTTTTTT. It yields the protein CASSLRPAFREKLFF.

The chain is built from TRBV9 and TRBJ1-3; 8 bases are shared with TRBD1. The CDR3 contains 18 residues. Unmatched junction bases numbered 11, after V lost 2 bases and J lost 1 base. Per germline, CDR1 SGDLS and CDR2 YYNGEE. The CDR3 DNA reads TGTGCCAGCAGCGTTGGTCACAGGGGGTTAAATTCTGGAAACACCATATATTTT. This translates into CASSVGHRGLNSGNTIYF.

This CDR3 is CASRTASSSKYYEQYF. The CDR3, as DNA: TGTGCCAGCAGGACAGCTTCCTCGTCGAAATACTACGAGCAGTACTTC. The chain is built from TRBV7-9 and TRBJ2-7; weak D call: TRBD1 (5 bases). With 6 bases removed from V and 3 bases from J, the gap between germline ends came to 21 bases. The CDR3 length is 16 residues. CDR1 and CDR2 from the germline V gene are SEHNR and FQNEAQ (reference sequence).

V is TRBV28 and J is TRBJ2-1, with TRBD1 as a possible D gene (5 bases). This CDR3 comprises 11 residues. In germline, CDR1 is MDHEN, CDR2 SYDVKM. Trimming removed 11 bases from V and 10 bases from J, with 15 bases in between. In nucleotides, the CDR3 is TGTGCCTGCGGACAATGGAAAGAGCAGTTCTTC. This gives the protein CACGQWKEQFF.

The V gene is TRBV5-4, the J gene TRBJ1-2; 9 bases map to TRBD1. CDR3 size: 16 residues. The ends lost 4 bases at V and 4 bases at J; junction bases unmatched: 11. CDR1 and CDR2 from the germline V gene are SGHNT and YYREEE (reference sequence). CDR3 DNA sequence: TGTGCCAGCAGCCTTGGCGGGACAGGGAATAGCTATGGCTACACCTTC. Protein product: CASSLGGTGNSYGYTF.

The chain joins TRBV21-1 to TRBJ1-6. TRBV21-1 is termed a pseudogene. The CDR3 extends over 17 amino acids. CDR3: CASSKGNPNHYNSPLHF. CDR3 DNA sequence: TGTGCCAGCAGCAAAGGGAACCCGAACCACTATAATTCACCCCTCCACTTT.

The chain joins TRBV7-2 to TRBJ1-5; 8 positions match TRBD1. Germline CDR1 and CDR2: SGHTA and FQGNSA. V shed 1 base, J shed 7 bases, and the junction held 3 bases outside the gene matches. This CDR3 has 14 amino acids. CDR3: CASSLGPGGQPQHF. For the CDR3, the DNA is TGTGCCAGCAGCTTAGGCCCAGGGGGCCAGCCCCAGCATTTT. The full variable domain, completed using reference TRBV7-2 and TRBJ1-5, is GAGVSQSPSNKVTEKGKDVELRCDPISGHTALYWYRQSLGQGLEFLIYFQGNSAPDKSGLPSDRFSAERTGGSVSTLTIQRTQQEDSAVYLCASSLGPGGQPQHFGDGTRLSIL.

The J gene is TRBJ1-2, the V gene TRBV6-5; tentative D call: TRBD1 (5 bases). V shed 4 bases and J shed 6 bases, with 15 bases lying between them. Per the germline V gene, CDR1 is MNHEY and CDR2 is SVGAGI. The CDR3 consists of 14 residues. The chain's CDR3 is CASSSLIAGHGYTF. As DNA, the CDR3 is TGTGCCAGCAGTTCGTTAATTGCAGGGCATGGCTACACCTTC.

This clone came up once. The V gene is TRBV7-2, the J gene TRBJ1-2; 11 positions agree with TRBD1. CDR3 length: 14 residues. Trimming removed 5 bases from V and 7 bases from J; junction bases left unmatched: 6. Per germline, CDR1 SGHTA and CDR2 FQGNSA. This CDR3 reads CASSPDRGQFGYTF. Here the CDR3 DNA reads TGTGCCAGCAGCCCGGACAGGGGGCAATTTGGCTACACCTTC.